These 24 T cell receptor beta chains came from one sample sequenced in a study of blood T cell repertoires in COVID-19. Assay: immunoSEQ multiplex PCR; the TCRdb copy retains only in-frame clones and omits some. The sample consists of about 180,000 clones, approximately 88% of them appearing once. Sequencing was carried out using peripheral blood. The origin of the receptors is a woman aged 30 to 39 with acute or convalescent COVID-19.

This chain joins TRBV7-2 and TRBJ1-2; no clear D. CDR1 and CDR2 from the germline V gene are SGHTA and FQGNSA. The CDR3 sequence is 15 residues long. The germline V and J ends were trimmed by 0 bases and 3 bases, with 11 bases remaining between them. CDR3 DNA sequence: TGTGCCAGCAGCTTAGCAGAGGCACCTTACTATGGCTACACCTTC. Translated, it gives CASSLAEAPYYGYTF.

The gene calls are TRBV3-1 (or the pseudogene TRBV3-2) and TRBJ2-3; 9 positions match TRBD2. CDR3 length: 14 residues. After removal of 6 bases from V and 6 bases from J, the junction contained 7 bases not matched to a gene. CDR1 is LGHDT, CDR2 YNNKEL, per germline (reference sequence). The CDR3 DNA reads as TGTGCCAGCAGAATTAGCGGGAGAAGGGATACGCAGTATTTT. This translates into CASRISGRRDTQYF.

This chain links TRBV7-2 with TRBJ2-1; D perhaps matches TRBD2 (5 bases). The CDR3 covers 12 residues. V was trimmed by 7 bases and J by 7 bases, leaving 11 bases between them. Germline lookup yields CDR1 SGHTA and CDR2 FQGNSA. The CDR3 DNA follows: TGTGCCAGCAAGGAGGATTTAAATGAGCAGTTCTTC. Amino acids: CASKEDLNEQFF.

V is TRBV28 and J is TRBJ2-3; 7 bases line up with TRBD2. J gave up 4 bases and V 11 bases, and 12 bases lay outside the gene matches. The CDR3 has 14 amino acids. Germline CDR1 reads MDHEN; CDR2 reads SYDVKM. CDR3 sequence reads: CAGRAGPPSDTQYF. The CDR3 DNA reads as TGTGCCGGGAGGGCAGGGCCTCCATCAGATACGCAGTATTTT.

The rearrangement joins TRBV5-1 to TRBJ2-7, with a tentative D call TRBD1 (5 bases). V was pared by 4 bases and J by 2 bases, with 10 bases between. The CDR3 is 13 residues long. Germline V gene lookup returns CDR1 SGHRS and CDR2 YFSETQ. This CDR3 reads CASSVDSPYEQYF. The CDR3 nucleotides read TGCGCCAGCAGCGTAGACAGTCCCTACGAGCAGTACTTC. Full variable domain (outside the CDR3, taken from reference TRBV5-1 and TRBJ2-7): KAGVTQTPRYLIKTRGQQVTLSCSPISGHRSVSWYQQTPGQGLQFLFEYFSETQRNKGNFPGRFSGRQFSNSRSEMNVSTLELGDSALYLCASSVDSPYEQYFGPGTRLTVT.

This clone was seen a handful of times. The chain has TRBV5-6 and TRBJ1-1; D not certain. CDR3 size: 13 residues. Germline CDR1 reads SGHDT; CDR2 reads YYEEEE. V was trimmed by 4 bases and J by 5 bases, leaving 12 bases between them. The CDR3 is CASSTPWETEAFF. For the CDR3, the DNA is TGTGCCAGCAGCACCCCTTGGGAGACTGAAGCTTTCTTT.

The CDR3 nucleotides are TGTGCCAGCACCTACTCCGGACAGGGGAGAAATCAGCCCCAGCATTTT. Translating it yields CASTYSGQGRNQPQHF. V usage is TRBV11-2 and J usage is TRBJ1-5; 9 bases match TRBD1. V lost 7 bases and J lost 4; bases outside the gene matches: 11. The CDR3 length is 16 residues. CDR1 SGHAT and CDR2 FQNNGV come from the germline V gene.

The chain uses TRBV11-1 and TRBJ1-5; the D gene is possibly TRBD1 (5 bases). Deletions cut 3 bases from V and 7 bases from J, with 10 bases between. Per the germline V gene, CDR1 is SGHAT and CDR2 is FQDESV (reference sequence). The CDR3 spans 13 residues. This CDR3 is CASSFGGGQPQHF. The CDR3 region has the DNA TGTGCCAGCAGCTTCGGGGGAGGGCAGCCCCAGCATTTT.

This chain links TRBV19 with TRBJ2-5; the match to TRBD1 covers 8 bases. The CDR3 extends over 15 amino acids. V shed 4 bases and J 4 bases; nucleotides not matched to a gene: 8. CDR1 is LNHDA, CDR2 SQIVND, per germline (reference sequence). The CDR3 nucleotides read TGTGCCAGTAGTACAGGGGGCTCTAAAGGAGAGACCCAGTACTTC. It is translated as CASSTGGSKGETQYF. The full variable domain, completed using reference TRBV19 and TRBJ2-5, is DGGITQSPKYLFRKEGQNVTLSCEQNLNHDAMYWYRQDPGQGLRLIYYSQIVNDFQKGDIAEGYSVSREKKESFPLTVTSAQKNPTAFYLCASSTGGSKGETQYFGPGTRLLVL.

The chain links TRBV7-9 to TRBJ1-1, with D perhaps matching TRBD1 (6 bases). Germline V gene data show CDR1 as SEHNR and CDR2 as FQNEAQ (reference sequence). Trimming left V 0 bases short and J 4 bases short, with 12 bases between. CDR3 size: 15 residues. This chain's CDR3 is CASSLALGGSTEAFF. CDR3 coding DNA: TGTGCCAGCAGCTTAGCGCTAGGGGGAAGCACTGAAGCTTTCTTT.

DNA for the CDR3: TGTGCCAGCAGCCCAGGGACAGGTCGTGGGTTGGGGGCTTTCTTT. The encoded protein is CASSPGTGRGLGAFF. The chain combines TRBV3-1 (or the pseudogene TRBV3-2) with TRBJ1-1; 8 bases map to TRBD1. Germline CDR1 and CDR2: LGHDT and YNNKEL (reference sequence). The CDR3 is 15 residues long. J lost 11 bases, V lost 4 bases, and 15 bases had no gene match.

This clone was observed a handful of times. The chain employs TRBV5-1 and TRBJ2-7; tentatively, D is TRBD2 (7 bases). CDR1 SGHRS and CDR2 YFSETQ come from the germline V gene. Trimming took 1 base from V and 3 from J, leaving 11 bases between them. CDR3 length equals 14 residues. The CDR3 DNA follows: TGCGCCAGCAGCTTGAGCGGGGACAACTACGAGCAGTACTTC. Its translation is CASSLSGDNYEQYF.

The CDR3 loop is CASSLESGVGELFF. As DNA, the CDR3 is TGTGCCAGCAGCTTAGAATCCGGGGTAGGGGAGCTGTTTTTT. The rearrangement links TRBV11-1 to TRBJ2-2; perhaps TRBD2 as D (5 bases). This CDR3 region has 14 residues. V gave up 1 base and J gave up 8 bases, with 11 bases separating them. Germline V gives CDR1 SGHAT, CDR2 FQDESV (reference sequence).

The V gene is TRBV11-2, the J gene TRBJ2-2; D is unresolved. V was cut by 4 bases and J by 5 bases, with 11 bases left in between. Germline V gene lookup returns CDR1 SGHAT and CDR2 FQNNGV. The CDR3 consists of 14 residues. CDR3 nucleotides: TGTGCCAGCAGCTCACCCCCTAGGACCGGGGAGCTGTTTTTT. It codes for CASSSPPRTGELFF.

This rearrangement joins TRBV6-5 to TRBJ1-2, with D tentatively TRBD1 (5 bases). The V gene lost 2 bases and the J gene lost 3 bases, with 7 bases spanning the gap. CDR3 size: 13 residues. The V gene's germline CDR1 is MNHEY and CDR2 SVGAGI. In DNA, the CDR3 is TGTGCCAGCAGTTACCGACAGTACTATGGCTACACCTTC. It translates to CASSYRQYYGYTF.

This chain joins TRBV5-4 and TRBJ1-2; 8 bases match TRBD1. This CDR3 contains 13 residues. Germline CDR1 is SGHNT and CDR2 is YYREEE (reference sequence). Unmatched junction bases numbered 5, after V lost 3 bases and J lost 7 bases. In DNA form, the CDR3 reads TGTGCCAGCAGCTCATGGACAGGGCTTGGCTACACCTTC. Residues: CASSSWTGLGYTF.

The CDR3: CASLIAGGPNEQFF. The CDR3 bases are TGTGCCAGCCTAATAGCGGGAGGGCCCAATGAGCAGTTCTTC. The chain has TRBV2 and TRBJ2-1, with 11 bases fitting TRBD2. Germline-derived CDR1 and CDR2 are SNHLY and FYNNEI. The V and J ends lost 8 bases and 6 bases, in that order; junction bases with no gene match: 6. The CDR3 has 14 amino acids.

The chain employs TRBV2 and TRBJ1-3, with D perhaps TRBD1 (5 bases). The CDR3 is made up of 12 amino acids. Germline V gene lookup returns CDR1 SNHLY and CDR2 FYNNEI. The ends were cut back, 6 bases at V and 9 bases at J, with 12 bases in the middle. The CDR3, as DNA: TGTGCCAGCAGAGGGGAGGTCGCCACCATATATTTT. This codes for CASRGEVATIYF.

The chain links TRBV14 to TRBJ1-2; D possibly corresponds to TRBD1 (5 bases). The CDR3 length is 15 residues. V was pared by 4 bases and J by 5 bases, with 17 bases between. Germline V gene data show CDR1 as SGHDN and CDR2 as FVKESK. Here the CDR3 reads CASSPPGPGDYGYTF. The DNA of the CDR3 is TGTGCCAGCAGCCCACCGGGACCGGGGGATTATGGCTACACCTTC. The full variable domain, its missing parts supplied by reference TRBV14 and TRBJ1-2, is EAGVTQFPSHSVIEKGQTVTLRCDPISGHDNLYWYRRVMGKEIKFLLHFVKESKQDESGMPNNRFLAERTGGTYSTLKVQPAELEDSGVYFCASSPPGPGDYGYTFGSGTRLTVV.

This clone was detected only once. The CDR3 loop reads CASSLGAGRNTIYF. CDR3 nucleotides: TGTGCCAGCAGCTTAGGTGCGGGGAGAAACACCATATATTTT. The chain carries TRBV7-2 and TRBJ1-3; D gene unclear. Trimming took off 1 base at V and 5 bases at J, with 9 bases between the two ends. The V gene's germline CDR1 is SGHTA and CDR2 FQGNSA. This CDR3 is 14 amino acids long. The entire variable domain, with the rest obtained from reference TRBV7-2 and TRBJ1-3, is as follows: GAGVSQSPSNKVTEKGKDVELRCDPISGHTALYWYRQSLGQGLEFLIYFQGNSAPDKSGLPSDRFSAERTGGSVSTLTIQRTQQEDSAVYLCASSLGAGRNTIYFGEGSWLTVV.

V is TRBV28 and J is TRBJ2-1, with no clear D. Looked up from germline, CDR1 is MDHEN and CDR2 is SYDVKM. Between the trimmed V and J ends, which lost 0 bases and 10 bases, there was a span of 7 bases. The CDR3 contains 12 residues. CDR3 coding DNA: TGTGCCAGCAGTTTATGGGGCAGAGAGCAGTTCTTC. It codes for CASSLWGREQFF.

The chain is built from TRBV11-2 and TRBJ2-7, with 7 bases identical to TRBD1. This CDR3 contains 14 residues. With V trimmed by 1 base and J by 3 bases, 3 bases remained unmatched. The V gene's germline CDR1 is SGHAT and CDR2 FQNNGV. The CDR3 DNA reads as TGTGCCAGCAGCTTAGCACAGGGGTTCTACGAGCAGTACTTC. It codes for CASSLAQGFYEQYF.

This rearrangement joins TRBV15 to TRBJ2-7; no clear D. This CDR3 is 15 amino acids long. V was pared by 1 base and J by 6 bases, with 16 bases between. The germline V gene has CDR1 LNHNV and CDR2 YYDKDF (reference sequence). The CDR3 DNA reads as TGTGCCACCAGCAGAGTTGATGGCAAACCCCCCGAGCAGTACTTC. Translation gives CATSRVDGKPPEQYF.

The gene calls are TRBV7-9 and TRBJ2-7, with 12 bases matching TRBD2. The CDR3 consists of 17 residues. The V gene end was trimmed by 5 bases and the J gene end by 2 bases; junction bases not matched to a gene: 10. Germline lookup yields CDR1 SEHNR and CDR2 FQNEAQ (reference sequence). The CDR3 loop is CASSPNGLAGFTYEQYF. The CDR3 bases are TGTGCCAGCAGCCCGAACGGACTAGCGGGATTTACCTACGAGCAGTACTTC.